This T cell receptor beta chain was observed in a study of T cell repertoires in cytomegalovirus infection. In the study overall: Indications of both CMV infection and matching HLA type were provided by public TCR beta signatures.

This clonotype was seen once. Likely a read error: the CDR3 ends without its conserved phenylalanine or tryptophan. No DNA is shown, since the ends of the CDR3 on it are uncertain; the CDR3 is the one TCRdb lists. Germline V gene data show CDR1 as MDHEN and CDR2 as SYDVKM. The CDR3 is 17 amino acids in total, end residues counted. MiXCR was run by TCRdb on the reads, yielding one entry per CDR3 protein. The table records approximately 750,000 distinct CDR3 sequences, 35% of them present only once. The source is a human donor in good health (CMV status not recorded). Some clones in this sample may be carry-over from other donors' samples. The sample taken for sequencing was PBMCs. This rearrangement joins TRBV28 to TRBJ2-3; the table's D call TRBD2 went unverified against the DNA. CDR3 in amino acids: CASSWTSGGIRTDTQSC.